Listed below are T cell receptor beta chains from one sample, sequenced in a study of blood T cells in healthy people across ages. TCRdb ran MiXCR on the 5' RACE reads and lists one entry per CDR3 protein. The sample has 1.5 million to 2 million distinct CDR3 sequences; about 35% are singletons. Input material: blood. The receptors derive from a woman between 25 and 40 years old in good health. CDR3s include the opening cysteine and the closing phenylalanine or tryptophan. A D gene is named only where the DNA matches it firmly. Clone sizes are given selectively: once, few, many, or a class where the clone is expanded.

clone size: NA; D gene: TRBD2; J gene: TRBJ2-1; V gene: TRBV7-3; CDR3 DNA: TGTGCCAGCAGCTTAATCTCGACTAGCGGGAGGGGAGGGTCCTACAATGAGCAGTTCTTC; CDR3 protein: CASSLISTSGRGGSYNEQFF
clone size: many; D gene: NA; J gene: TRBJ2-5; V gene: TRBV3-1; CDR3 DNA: TGTGCCAGCAGCCAAGCCCTCAAAGAGACCCAGTACTTC; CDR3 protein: CASSQALKETQYF
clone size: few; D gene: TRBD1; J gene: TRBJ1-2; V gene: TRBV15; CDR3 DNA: TGTGCCACCAGCAGCAATGGACAGGGTTATTACTATGGCTACACCTTC; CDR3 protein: CATSSNGQGYYYGYTF
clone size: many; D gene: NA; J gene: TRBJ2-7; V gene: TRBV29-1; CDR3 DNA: TGCAGCGTTGCGGATCCATCCTTCTACGAGCAGTACTTC; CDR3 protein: CSVADPSFYEQYF
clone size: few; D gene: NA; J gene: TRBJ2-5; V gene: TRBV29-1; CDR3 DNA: TGCAGCGTTGAAGGTGAAAGGACTGGTCTCCAAGAGACCCAGTACTTC; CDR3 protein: CSVEGERTGLQETQYF
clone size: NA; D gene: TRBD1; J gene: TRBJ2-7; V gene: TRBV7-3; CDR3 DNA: TGTGCCAGCAGCTTAGATCCGATAGGAACAGGGGGTGAGCAGTACTTC; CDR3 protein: CASSLDPIGTGGEQYF
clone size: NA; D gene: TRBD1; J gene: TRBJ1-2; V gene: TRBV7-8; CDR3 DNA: TGTGCCAGCAGCGGAGATACGACAGGGTACTATGGCTACACCTTC; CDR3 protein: CASSGDTTGYYGYTF
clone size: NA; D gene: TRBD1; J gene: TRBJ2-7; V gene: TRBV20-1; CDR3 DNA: TGCAGTGCCCTCCGGGACAGGTACTACGAGCAGTACTTC; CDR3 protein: CSALRDRYYEQYF
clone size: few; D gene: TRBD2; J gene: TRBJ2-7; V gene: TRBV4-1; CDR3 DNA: TGCGCCAGCAGCCGAGGGACAGGAGGGACTAGCGCCTACGAGCAGTACTTC; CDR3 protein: CASSRGTGGTSAYEQYF
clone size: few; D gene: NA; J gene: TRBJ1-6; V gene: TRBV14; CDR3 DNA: TGTGCCAGCAGTACCATGAATTCACCCCTCCACTTT; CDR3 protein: CASSTMNSPLHF
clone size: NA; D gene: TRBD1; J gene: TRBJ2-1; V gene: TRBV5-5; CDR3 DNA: TGTGCCGGCAGCTTCGCCGGGACAGGGAACTACAATGAGCAGTTCTTC; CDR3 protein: CAGSFAGTGNYNEQFF
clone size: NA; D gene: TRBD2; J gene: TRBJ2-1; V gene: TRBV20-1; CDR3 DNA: TGCAGTGCTAGTTACTCTAGCGGGAGGTACAATGAGCAGTTCTTC; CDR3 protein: CSASYSSGRYNEQFF
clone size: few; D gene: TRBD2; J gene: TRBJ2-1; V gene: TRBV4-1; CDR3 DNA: TGCGCCAGCAGCCAAGATCGACTAGCGGGAGGGGAAAGTGAGCAGTTCTTC; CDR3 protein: CASSQDRLAGGESEQFF
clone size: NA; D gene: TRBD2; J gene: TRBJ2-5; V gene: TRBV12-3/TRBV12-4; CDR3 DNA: TGTGCCAGCAGTTTAGGGCGGGGGGCCGCAGAGACCCAGTACTTC; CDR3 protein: CASSLGRGAAETQYF
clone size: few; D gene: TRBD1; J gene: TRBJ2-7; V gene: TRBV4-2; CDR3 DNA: TGTGCCAGCAGCCAAAGACAGGGTGGGAGCGAGCAGTACTTC; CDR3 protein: CASSQRQGGSEQYF
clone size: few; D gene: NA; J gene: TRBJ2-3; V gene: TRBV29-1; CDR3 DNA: TGCAGCGTTCGTCAGGGACGATCAGATACGCAGTATTTT; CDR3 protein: CSVRQGRSDTQYF
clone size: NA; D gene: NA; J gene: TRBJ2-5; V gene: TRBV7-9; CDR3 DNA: TGTGCCAGCAGCCAAACCGGAGGGGTTCTACGCCAAGAGACCCAGTACTTC; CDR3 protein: CASSQTGGVLRQETQYF
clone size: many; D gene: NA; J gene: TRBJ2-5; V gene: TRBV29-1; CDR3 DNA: TGCAGCGTTGTGGGAAGGAGCGAGACCCAGTACTTC; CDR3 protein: CSVVGRSETQYF
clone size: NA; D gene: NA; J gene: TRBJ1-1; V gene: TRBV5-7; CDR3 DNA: TGTGCCAGCAGCTTGGAGACTACTGAAGCTTTCTTT; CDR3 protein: CASSLETTEAFF
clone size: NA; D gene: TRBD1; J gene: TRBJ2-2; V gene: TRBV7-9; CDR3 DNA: TGTGCCAGCAGGTTCTCTACAGGGGGCTACACCGGGGAGCGGTTTTTT; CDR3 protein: CASRFSTGGYTGERFF
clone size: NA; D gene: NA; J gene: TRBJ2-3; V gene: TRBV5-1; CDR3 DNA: TGCGCCAGCAGCTTGGACGGGGCCCACACAGATACGCAGTATTTT; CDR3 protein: CASSLDGAHTDTQYF
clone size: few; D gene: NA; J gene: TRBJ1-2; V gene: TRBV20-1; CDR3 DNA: TGCAGTGCGGGGCACATTTATGGCTACACCTTC; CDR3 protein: CSAGHIYGYTF
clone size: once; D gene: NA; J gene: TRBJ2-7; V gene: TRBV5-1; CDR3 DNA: TGCGCCTGCAGCTTGGGAACAGGGAGCTCCTACGAGCAGTACTTC; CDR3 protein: CACSLGTGSSYEQYF
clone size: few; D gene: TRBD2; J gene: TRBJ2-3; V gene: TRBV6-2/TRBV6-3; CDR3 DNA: TGTGCCAGCAGACAACGATTGGGACTAGCGGGAGGTGGGACGCAGTATTTT; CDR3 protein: CASRQRLGLAGGGTQYF
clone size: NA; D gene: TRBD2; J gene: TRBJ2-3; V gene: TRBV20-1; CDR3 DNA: TGCAGTGCTGATCGGGGTCTAGCGGGGAGCACAGATACGCAGTATTTT; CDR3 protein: CSADRGLAGSTDTQYF
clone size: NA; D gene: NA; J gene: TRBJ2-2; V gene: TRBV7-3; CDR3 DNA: TGTGCCAGCAGCTCCCCTACTAGCAGAAACACCGGGGAGCTGTTTTTT; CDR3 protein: CASSSPTSRNTGELFF
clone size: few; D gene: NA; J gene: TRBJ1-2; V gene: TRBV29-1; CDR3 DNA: TGCAGCGTTGTCTCCTCGGGCGGTGGCTACACCTTC; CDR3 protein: CSVVSSGGGYTF
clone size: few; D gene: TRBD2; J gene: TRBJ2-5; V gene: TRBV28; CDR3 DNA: TGTGCCAGCATGAGACTAGCGGGACAAGAGACCCAGTACTTC; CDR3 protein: CASMRLAGQETQYF
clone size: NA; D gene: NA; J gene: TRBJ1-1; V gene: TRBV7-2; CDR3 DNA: TGTGCCAGCAGCTTAGTGTCAGGGAAAGACACTGAAGCTTTCTTT; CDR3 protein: CASSLVSGKDTEAFF
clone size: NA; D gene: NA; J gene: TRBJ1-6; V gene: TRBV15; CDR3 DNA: TGTGCCACCAGTAGGCGGGGAGGTCGGAATTCACCCCTCCACTTT; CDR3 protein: CATSRRGGRNSPLHF
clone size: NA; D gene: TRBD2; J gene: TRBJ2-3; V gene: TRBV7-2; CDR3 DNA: TGTGCCAGCAGCTATTCCTTACTAGCGGGAGCGGGGTCTAGCACAGATACGCAGTATTTT; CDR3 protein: CASSYSLLAGAGSSTDTQYF
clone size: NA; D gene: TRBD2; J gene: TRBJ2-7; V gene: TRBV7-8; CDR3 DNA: TGTGCCAGCAGCGCCACTAGCGGGAGAGACGAGCGGTACTTC; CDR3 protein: CASSATSGRDERYF
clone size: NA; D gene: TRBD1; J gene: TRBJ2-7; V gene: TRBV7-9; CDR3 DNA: TGTGCCAGCAGCTCGCAACAGGGGAGCTACGAGCAGTACTTC; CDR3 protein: CASSSQQGSYEQYF
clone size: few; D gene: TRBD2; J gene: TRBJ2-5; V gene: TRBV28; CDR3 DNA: TGTGCCAGCAGTTCCATAGCGGGAGTTTACCAAGAGACCCAGTACTTC; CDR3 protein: CASSSIAGVYQETQYF
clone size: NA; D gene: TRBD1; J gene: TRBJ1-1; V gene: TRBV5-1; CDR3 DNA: TGCGCCAGCACCCGGACAGGGGACACTGAAGCTTTCTTT; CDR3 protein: CASTRTGDTEAFF
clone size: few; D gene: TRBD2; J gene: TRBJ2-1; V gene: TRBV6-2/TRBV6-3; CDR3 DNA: TGTGCCAGCAGTACGGGACTAGCGGGAGTCCCCTACAATGAGCAGTTCTTC; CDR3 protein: CASSTGLAGVPYNEQFF
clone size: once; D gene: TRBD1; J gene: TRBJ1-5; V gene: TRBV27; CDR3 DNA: TGTGCCAGCAGTTTATCTCTGACAGGGAGAAATCAGCCCCAGCATTTT; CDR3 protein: CASSLSLTGRNQPQHF
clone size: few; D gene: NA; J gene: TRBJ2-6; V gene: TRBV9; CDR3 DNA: TGTGCCAGCTGGGGAACAGGCATCTTCTCTGGGGCCAACGTCCTGACTTTC; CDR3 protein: CASWGTGIFSGANVLTF
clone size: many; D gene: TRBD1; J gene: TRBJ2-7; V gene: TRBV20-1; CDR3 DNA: TGCAGTGCTAGACCAGGACAGGGTCGATACGAGCAGTACTTC; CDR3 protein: CSARPGQGRYEQYF
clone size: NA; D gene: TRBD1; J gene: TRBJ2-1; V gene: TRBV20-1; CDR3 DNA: TGCAGTGCCGCGGGACAGGTCAATGAGCGGTTCTTC; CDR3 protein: CSAAGQVNERFF
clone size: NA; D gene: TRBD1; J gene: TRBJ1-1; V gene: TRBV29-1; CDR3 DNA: TGCAGCGTCACAGGGGTTGGACGGAACACTGAAGCTTTCTTT; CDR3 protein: CSVTGVGRNTEAFF
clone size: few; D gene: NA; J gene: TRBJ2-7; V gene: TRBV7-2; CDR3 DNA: TGTGCCAGCAGCTTAGTTGGTTCGGCAGGCCCTCGTGGGGAGCAGTACTTC; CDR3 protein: CASSLVGSAGPRGEQYF
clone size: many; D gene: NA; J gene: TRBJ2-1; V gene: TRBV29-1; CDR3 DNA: TGCAGCGTTGATAGGGGAGATGAGCAGTTCTTC; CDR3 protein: CSVDRGDEQFF
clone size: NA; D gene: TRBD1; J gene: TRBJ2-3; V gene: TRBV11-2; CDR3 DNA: TGTGCCAGCAGCCCAAACCTGGGACAGGGACTAGATACGCAGTATTTT; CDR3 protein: CASSPNLGQGLDTQYF
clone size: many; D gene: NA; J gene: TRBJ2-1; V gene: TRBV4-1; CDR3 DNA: TGCGCCAGCAGCCCGCGGGGCGCTGAGCAGTTCTTC; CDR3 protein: CASSPRGAEQFF
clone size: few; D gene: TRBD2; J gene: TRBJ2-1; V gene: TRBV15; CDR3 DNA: TGTGCCACCAGCAGAGATCTGTATTTTGGGCTAGCGGGAGGGAATGAGCAGTTCTTC; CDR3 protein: CATSRDLYFGLAGGNEQFF
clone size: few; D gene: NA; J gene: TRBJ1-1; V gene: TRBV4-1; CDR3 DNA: TGCGCCAGCAGCCAAGACGGGGTTGGGAACACTGAAGCTTTCTTT; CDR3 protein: CASSQDGVGNTEAFF
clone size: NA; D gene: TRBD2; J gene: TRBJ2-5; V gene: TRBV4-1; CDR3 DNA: TGCGCCGGCAGCCAAGATCCACCAGCGGGAGGACAAGAGACCCAGTACTTC; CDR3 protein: CAGSQDPPAGGQETQYF
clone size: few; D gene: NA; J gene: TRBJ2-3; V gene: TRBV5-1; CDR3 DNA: TGCGCCAGCAGCCAGGCCTCGGGAGCGAATACGCAGTATTTT; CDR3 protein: CASSQASGANTQYF
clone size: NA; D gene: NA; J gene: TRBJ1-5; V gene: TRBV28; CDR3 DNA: TGTGCCAGCAGTGGACCTCACGGAGGTCAGCCCCAGCATTTT; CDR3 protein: CASSGPHGGQPQHF
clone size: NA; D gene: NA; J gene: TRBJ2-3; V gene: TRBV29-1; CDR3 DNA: TGCAGCGTTCAGGTGCGGGGTGGAGATACGCAGTATTTT; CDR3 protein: CSVQVRGGDTQYF
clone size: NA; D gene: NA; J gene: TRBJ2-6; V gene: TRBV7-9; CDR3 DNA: TGTGCCAGCAGCGGAGGTAGGGCGTCCGGGGCCAACGTCCTGACTTTC; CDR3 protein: CASSGGRASGANVLTF